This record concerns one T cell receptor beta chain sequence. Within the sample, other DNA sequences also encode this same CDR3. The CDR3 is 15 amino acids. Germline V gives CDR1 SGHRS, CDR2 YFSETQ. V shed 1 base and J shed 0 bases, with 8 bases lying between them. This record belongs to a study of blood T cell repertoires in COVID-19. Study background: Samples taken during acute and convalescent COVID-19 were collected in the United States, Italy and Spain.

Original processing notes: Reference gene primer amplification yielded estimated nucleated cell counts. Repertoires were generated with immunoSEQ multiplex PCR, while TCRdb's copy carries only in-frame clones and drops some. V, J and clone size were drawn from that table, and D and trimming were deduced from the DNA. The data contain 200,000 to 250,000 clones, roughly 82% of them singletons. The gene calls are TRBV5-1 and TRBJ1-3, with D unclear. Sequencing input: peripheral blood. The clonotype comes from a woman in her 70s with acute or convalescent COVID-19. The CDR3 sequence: CASSLQGVSGNTIYF. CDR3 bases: TGCGCCAGCAGCTTGCAAGGAGTCTCTGGAAACACCATATATTTT.